The next 20 T cell receptor beta chains were all read from a single sample in a study of OX40 agonist ivuxolimab in advanced cancers. Profiled with immunoSEQ multiplex PCR; TCRdb holds only in-frame clones, not every one. The data show about 83,000 clones, around 90% seen once. The sequencing here drew on CD4+ or CD8+ T cells sorted from blood, taken in a trial of the OX40 agonist ivuxolimab. The source of these receptors is an adult with an advanced solid tumor such as melanoma, head and neck, liver or kidney cancer.

The V gene is TRBV10-1, the J gene TRBJ2-1; possible D gene TRBD1, 5 bases. The V and J ends lost 1 base and 5 bases respectively, with 9 bases between them. Germline CDR1 is WNHNN and CDR2 is SYGVQD (reference sequence). The CDR3 covers 14 residues. The CDR3: CASSELAGNNEQFF. The CDR3, as DNA: TGCGCCAGCAGTGAGTTGGCAGGGAACAATGAGCAGTTCTTC.

This sequence joins TRBV11-2 and TRBJ2-2, with unresolved D. The CDR3 runs 12 residues. The germline CDR1 and CDR2 sequences are SGHAT and FQNNGV. V lost 3 bases and J 3 bases, leaving 2 bases between the germline ends. The CDR3 bases are TGTGCCAGCAGCTTTCACACCGGGGAGCTGTTTTTT. Its translation is CASSFHTGELFF.

This chain's CDR3 is CASSSLAGRTTGELFF. CDR3 nucleotides: TGTGCCAGCAGTTCCTTAGCGGGTAGGACCACCGGGGAGCTGTTTTTT. The chain couples TRBV27 to TRBJ2-2; TRBD2 aligns across 7 bases. Germline trimming cut 4 bases from V and 4 bases from J; bases unmatched to any gene: 9. This CDR3 is 16 amino acids long. CDR1 and CDR2 from the germline V gene are MNHEY and SMNVEV (reference sequence).

CDR3 bases: TGTGCCAGCACCCCAGGTGGGACTAGCGGGGGAGATACGCAGTATTTT. Encoded protein: CASTPGGTSGGDTQYF. The chain couples TRBV5-4 to TRBJ2-3, with 14 bases aligning to TRBD2. CDR3 length equals 16 residues. Germline CDR1 and CDR2: SGHNT and YYREEE (reference sequence). V dropped 6 bases and J dropped 5; count of bases not matched to a gene: 8.

Here the CDR3 DNA reads TGTGCCAGCCTCCGAGGCGTGAGCTCCTACGAGCAGTACTTC. Protein: CASLRGVSSYEQYF. The genes are TRBV2 and TRBJ2-7; D remains unclear. V lost 8 bases, J lost 0 bases, and 14 bases lay in between. Germline V gives CDR1 SNHLY, CDR2 FYNNEI. The CDR3 spans 14 residues. Using reference TRBV2 and TRBJ2-7 for the parts outside the CDR3, the full variable domain is EPEVTQTPSHQVTQMGQEVILRCVPISNHLYFYWYRQILGQKVEFLVSFYNNEISEKSEIFDDQFSVERPDGSNFTLKIRSTKLEDSAMYFCASLRGVSSYEQYFGPGTRLTVT.

V and J are TRBV11-3 and TRBJ2-1; no reliable D call. This CDR3 region has 15 residues. Trimming took off 0 bases at V and 2 bases at J, with 8 bases between the two ends. Germline CDR1 is SGHNT and CDR2 is YENEEA. CDR3 nucleotides: TGTGCCAGCAGCTTAGACAGGAGCCCCTACAATGAGCAGTTCTTC. It is translated as CASSLDRSPYNEQFF.

The chain is built from TRBV14 and TRBJ1-6; no firm D call. Trimming shortened V by 0 bases and J by 0 bases, and 12 bases separated the two germline ends. The CDR3 extends over 18 amino acids. Germline lookup yields CDR1 SGHDN and CDR2 FVKESK. The CDR3 spells CASSQDQSPSSYNSPLHF. The CDR3 bases are TGTGCCAGCAGCCAAGATCAGTCACCAAGCTCCTATAATTCACCCCTCCACTTT.

V is TRBV4-1 and J is TRBJ2-3, with D perhaps TRBD1 (7 bases). CDR1 is MGHRA and CDR2 is YSYEKL in the germline V gene. The CDR3 is 15 residues long. V shed 0 bases and J shed 5 bases, with 12 bases lying between them. The CDR3 loop reads CASSQDQGGGDTQYF. CDR3 in DNA: TGCGCCAGCAGCCAAGATCAGGGGGGTGGAGATACGCAGTATTTT.

The chain links TRBV6-5 to TRBJ2-2; weak D call: TRBD2 (5 bases). The CDR3 extends over 16 amino acids. CDR1 is MNHEY and CDR2 is SVGAGI in the germline V gene. V was trimmed by 0 bases and J by 1 base, leaving 9 bases between them. CDR3 DNA: TGTGCCAGCAGTTACTCGAGAGGGAGGAACACCGGGGAGCTGTTTTTT. Protein product: CASSYSRGRNTGELFF.

The rearrangement joins TRBV4-2 to TRBJ2-3; 8 bases map to TRBD2. The CDR3 has 19 amino acids. The ends lost 3 bases at V and 3 bases at J; junction bases unmatched: 17. Germline loops: CDR1 LGHNA, CDR2 YNFKEQ. CDR3 nucleotides: TGTGCCAGCAGCCACTTCACAACGGGGGGGCTCTCCCGTACAGATACGCAGTATTTT. This gives the protein CASSHFTTGGLSRTDTQYF.

The gene calls are TRBV11-2 and TRBJ2-7; D gene unclear. CDR1 is SGHAT and CDR2 is FQNNGV in the germline V gene. CDR3 size: 13 residues. Trimming cost V 8 bases and J 0 bases, with 11 bases left between them. In DNA form, the CDR3 reads TGTGCCAGCCATATTGGCGCCTCCTACGAGCAGTACTTC. Its protein is CASHIGASYEQYF.

CDR3 sequence reads: CASSLVGGRGSPLHF. DNA for the CDR3: TGTGCCAGCAGCTTAGTGGGGGGTCGCGGTTCACCCCTCCACTTT. This chain uses TRBV7-8 with TRBJ1-6; maybe TRBD1 (5 bases). Trimming cost V 1 base and J 9 bases, with 13 bases left between them. The CDR3 spans 15 residues. Germline values: CDR1 SGHVS, CDR2 FQNEAQ.

This clone was detected only once. The chain uses TRBV7-9 and TRBJ1-6; D remains ambiguous. Trimming removed 1 base at V and 5 bases at J, with 6 bases between. The CDR3 consists of 14 residues. Germline V gene lookup returns CDR1 SEHNR and CDR2 FQNEAQ (reference sequence). CDR3 sequence reads: CASSLGPDNSPLHF. The CDR3 nucleotides are TGTGCCAGCAGCTTAGGACCGGATAATTCACCCCTCCACTTT.

Here the CDR3 reads CASSIPRQGEQYF. The CDR3 DNA sequence: TGTGCCAGTAGTATCCCCCGACAGGGCGAGCAGTACTTC. This chain connects TRBV19 to TRBJ2-7, with TRBD1 identical over 7 bases. This CDR3 is built from 13 residues. Looked up from germline, CDR1 is LNHDA and CDR2 is SQIVND (reference sequence). V gave up 3 bases and J gave up 6 bases; unmatched junction bases: 5.

This clone was seen more than once but under ten times. The chain joins TRBV29-1 to TRBJ2-7, with TRBD1 as a possible D gene (7 bases). Trimming took off 6 bases at V and 1 base at J, with 16 bases between the two ends. Per germline, CDR1 SQVTM and CDR2 ANQGSEA. The CDR3 totals 14 residues. The CDR3 region has the DNA TGCAGCGTCGCTCGACAGGGAGGTTCCTACGAGCAGTACTTC. This codes for CSVARQGGSYEQYF.

CDR3 loop: CASSVTPGHTDTQYF. CDR3 DNA: TGTGCCAGCAGCGTAACCCCGGGGCACACAGATACGCAGTATTTT. The chain uses TRBV9 and TRBJ2-3, with D possibly called TRBD1 or TRBD2 (5 bases each). Trimming removed 1 base at V and 2 bases at J, with 11 bases between. The CDR3 consists of 15 residues. In germline, CDR1 is SGDLS, CDR2 YYNGEE.

J is TRBJ2-7 and V is TRBV5-6; 10 bases map to TRBD2. The CDR3 has 15 amino acids. With V trimmed by 5 bases and J by 3 bases, 8 bases remained unmatched. The germline V gene has CDR1 SGHDT and CDR2 YYEEEE. In DNA form, the CDR3 reads TGTGCCAGCAGATCGGCCCCTAGCGGGAGCTACGAGCAGTACTTC. This codes for CASRSAPSGSYEQYF.

V and J are TRBV7-9 and TRBJ1-5, with TRBD1 as a possible D gene (6 bases). V lost 6 bases, J lost 1 base, and 7 bases lay in between. This CDR3 spans 13 amino acids. Germline CDR1 and CDR2: SEHNR and FQNEAQ (reference sequence). CDR3 region: CASSQGSNQPQHF. The CDR3 DNA reads as TGTGCCAGCAGTCAGGGGAGCAATCAGCCCCAGCATTTT. Full variable domain (remainder filled in from reference TRBV7-9 and TRBJ1-5): DTGVSQNPRHKITKRGQNVTFRCDPISEHNRLYWYRQTLGQGPEFLTYFQNEAQLEKSRLLSDRFSAERPKGSFSTLEIQRTEQGDSAMYLCASSQGSNQPQHFGDGTRLSIL.

V gene TRBV5-1 combines with J gene TRBJ2-2, with no clear D. V dropped 0 bases and J dropped 4 bases, with 10 bases sitting between them. The CDR3 spans 15 residues. Germline lookup yields CDR1 SGHRS and CDR2 YFSETQ. The DNA of the CDR3 is TGCGCCAGCAGCTTGGCCGGCAGGCGCACCGGGGAGCTGTTTTTT. Translated, it gives CASSLAGRRTGELFF.

V gene TRBV28 combines with J gene TRBJ2-7; the D gene is possibly TRBD1 (5 bases). The CDR3 runs to 14 residues. Trimming left V 6 bases short and J 7 bases short, with 19 bases between. Germline CDR1 is MDHEN and CDR2 is SYDVKM. The CDR3 nucleotides are TGTGCCAGCAGACCCCAGGGATTTGGCGGTGAGCAGTACTTC. It codes for CASRPQGFGGEQYF.